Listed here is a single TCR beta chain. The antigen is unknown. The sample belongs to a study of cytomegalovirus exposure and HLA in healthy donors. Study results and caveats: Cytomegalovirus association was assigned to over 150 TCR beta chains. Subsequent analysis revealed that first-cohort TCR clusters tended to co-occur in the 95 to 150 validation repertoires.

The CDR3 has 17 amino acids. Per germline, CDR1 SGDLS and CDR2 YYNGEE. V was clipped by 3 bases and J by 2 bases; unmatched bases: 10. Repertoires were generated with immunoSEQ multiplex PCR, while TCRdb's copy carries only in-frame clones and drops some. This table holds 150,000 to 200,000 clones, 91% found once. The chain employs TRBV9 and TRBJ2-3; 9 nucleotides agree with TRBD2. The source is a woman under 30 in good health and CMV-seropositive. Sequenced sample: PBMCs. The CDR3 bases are TGTGCCAGCAGCGGGGATCGGGCGGGAGGGACCACAGATACGCAGTATTTT. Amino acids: CASSGDRAGGTTDTQYF.